This passage covers 3 T cell receptor beta chains from one sample sequenced in a study of blood T cell repertoires in COVID-19. Here immunoSEQ multiplex PCR was the method, and the copy in TCRdb shows in-frame clones only, minus some. In the table there are 250,000 to 350,000 clones, roughly 90% of which are singletons. The sequenced material came from peripheral blood. Receptors were obtained from a woman in her 30s with COVID-19, enrolled during active disease.

The rearrangement links TRBV11-3 to TRBJ1-1, with TRBD1 matching 9 bases. The J segment lost 11 bases and the V segment lost 0 bases, leaving 4 bases of the junction unmatched. Germline CDR1 and CDR2: SGHNT and YENEEA. The CDR3 covers 13 residues. The CDR3 spells CASSLDGTGNAFF. For the CDR3, the DNA is TGTGCCAGCAGCTTAGATGGGACAGGGAACGCTTTCTTT.

Concerning this clone itself: Other DNA sequences in this sample translate to the same CDR3. The rearrangement joins TRBV11-2 to TRBJ2-5; TRBD1 matches at 9 bases. The germline V gene encodes CDR1 SGHAT and CDR2 FQNNGV. CDR3 length: 15 amino acids. V lost 5 bases and J lost 2; bases outside the gene matches: 6. DNA for the CDR3: TGTGCCAGCAGCCAAGGACAGGGGTCACAAGAGACCCAGTACTTC. This gives the protein CASSQGQGSQETQYF.

A few counts support this clone. CDR3 loop: CASSFSGALNEQYF. The CDR3 nucleotides read TGTGCCAGCAGTTTCTCAGGGGCGCTGAACGAGCAGTACTTC. The chain carries TRBV7-9 and TRBJ2-7; the D gene is possibly TRBD1 (6 bases). Germline V lookup: CDR1 SEHNR, CDR2 FQNEAQ (reference sequence). The V end lost 6 bases, the J end lost 5 bases, and 17 bases lay between the germline ends. CDR3 size: 14 residues. The full variable domain, with the rest looked up from reference TRBV7-9 and TRBJ2-7, is DTGVSQNPRHKITKRGQNVTFRCDPISEHNRLYWYRQTLGQGPEFLTYFQNEAQLEKSRLLSDRFSAERPKGSFSTLEIQRTEQGDSAMYLCASSFSGALNEQYFGPGTRLTVT.